This passage covers 13 T cell receptor beta chains from one sample sequenced in a study of blood T cell repertoires in COVID-19. This table comes from immunoSEQ multiplex PCR, and its TCRdb copy is limited to in-frame clones, with some not included. The top ten hold about 8.9% of the sample, which has around 70,000 clones, about 88% seen once. Material for sequencing was peripheral blood. The receptors stem from a human donor in a cohort sampled during active COVID-19.

V gene TRBV18 combines with J gene TRBJ1-1; TRBD1 is a possible D gene (6 bases). The ends were cut back, 5 bases at V and 1 base at J, with 14 bases in the middle. This CDR3 is 15 amino acids long. Germline CDR1 reads KGHSH; CDR2 reads LQKENI. The CDR3 sequence: CASSVEQGKNTEAFF. CDR3 in DNA: TGTGCCAGCTCAGTTGAACAGGGAAAGAACACTGAAGCTTTCTTT.

The chain combines TRBV27 with TRBJ2-7; D might be TRBD2 (5 bases). Germline values: CDR1 MNHEY, CDR2 SMNVEV (reference sequence). V was clipped by 5 bases and J by 0 bases, with 20 bases between them. This CDR3 is 17 amino acids long. This chain's CDR3 is CASSPFPKRSPSYEQYF. The CDR3 region has the DNA TGTGCCAGCAGTCCCTTCCCCAAGCGGTCCCCCTCCTACGAGCAGTACTTC.

The chain couples TRBV7-6 to TRBJ1-1, with D perhaps TRBD1 (6 bases). Trimming took off 5 bases at V and 8 bases at J, with 12 bases between the two ends. Germline lookup yields CDR1 SGHVS and CDR2 FNYEAQ. The CDR3 covers 12 residues. The CDR3 region is CASSRPQGEAFF. CDR3 bases: TGTGCCAGCAGCCGGCCACAGGGAGAAGCTTTCTTT.

The table lists this clone with a count of one. The chain recombines TRBV11-1 with TRBJ2-3; maybe TRBD2 (5 bases). This CDR3 region has 15 residues. CDR1 is SGHAT and CDR2 is FQDESV in the germline V gene (reference sequence). Trimming removed 6 bases from V and 4 bases from J, with 17 bases in between. The DNA for the CDR3 is TGTGCCAGCAGTCCCGACCGGGGTCTCCCAGATACGCAGTATTTT. Translating gives CASSPDRGLPDTQYF.

In regard to this clone: The germline gene is not matched at one end of the junction; a read error may be the cause. The chain has TRBV27 and TRBJ2-1, with unresolved D. The germline CDR1 and CDR2 sequences are MNHEY and SMNVEV (reference sequence). CDR3 length: 13 residues. CDR3 DNA sequence: TGTGCCAGCAGTTTAGGTTACTACAATGAGCGGTTCTTC. Amino acids: CASSLGYYNERFF.

The chain has TRBV11-2 and TRBJ2-5, with TRBD2 as a possible D gene (6 bases). V gave up 2 bases and J gave up 4 bases, with 11 bases separating them. The germline gives CDR1 SGHAT, CDR2 FQNNGV. CDR3 length: 14 amino acids. The CDR3 loop is CASSLTSYRETQYF. The CDR3, as DNA: TGTGCCAGCAGCTTAACTAGCTATCGAGAGACCCAGTACTTC. Full variable domain (missing parts from reference TRBV11-2 and TRBJ2-5): EAGVAQSPRYKIIEKRQSVAFWCNPISGHATLYWYQQILGQGPKLLIQFQNNGVVDDSQLPKDRFSAERLKGVDSTLKIQPAKLEDSAVYLCASSLTSYRETQYFGPGTRLLVL.

The V gene is TRBV9, the J gene TRBJ2-2, with 8 nucleotides matching TRBD1. Germline-derived CDR1 and CDR2 are SGDLS and YYNGEE. Unmatched junction bases numbered 12, after V lost 3 bases and J lost 5 bases. CDR3 length: 17 amino acids. The CDR3 is CASSETILQGETGELFF. For the CDR3, the DNA is TGTGCCAGCAGCGAAACGATTCTACAGGGGGAAACCGGGGAGCTGTTTTTT.

The rearrangement uses TRBV5-1 and TRBJ2-5; 8 nucleotides match TRBD2. Trimming removed 4 bases from V and 5 bases from J; junction bases left unmatched: 7. The CDR3 is made up of 14 amino acids. CDR1 and CDR2 from the germline V gene are SGHRS and YFSETQ. The CDR3 sequence: CASSSSGSRETQYF. The CDR3 nucleotides read TGCGCCAGCAGCAGCAGCGGGAGTCGGGAGACCCAGTACTTC.

This chain joins TRBV5-4 and TRBJ2-3; a weak D match, TRBD1 (6 bases). The CDR3 spans 15 residues. V lost 0 bases and J 5 bases, leaving 13 bases between the germline ends. Germline assignment: CDR1 SGHNT and CDR2 YYREEE (reference sequence). For the CDR3, the DNA is TGTGCCAGCAGCTTGGAAGGCAGGGGTGGAGATACGCAGTATTTT. Amino acid sequence: CASSLEGRGGDTQYF.

The CDR3, as DNA: TGTGCCAGCAGGGCAGGGGGGACAGATACGCAGTATTTT. Amino acids: CASRAGGTDTQYF. The chain employs TRBV6-5 and TRBJ2-3; D possibly corresponds to TRBD1 (7 bases). The V end was cut by 6 bases, the J end by 3 bases, with 10 bases between. Looked up from germline, CDR1 is MNHEY and CDR2 is SVGAGI. The CDR3 is made up of 13 amino acids.

This clone was observed once. CDR3 in DNA: TGTGCCAGCAGGAGTAGCGGGGGGGCAGATACGCAGTATTTT. Its translation: CASRSSGGADTQYF. The V gene is TRBV6-5, the J gene TRBJ2-3; TRBD2 matches at 11 bases. The CDR3 loop spans 14 amino acids. Germline loops: CDR1 MNHEY, CDR2 SVGAGI. Losses at the gene ends were 6 bases for V and 4 bases for J; bases not matched to a gene: 3.

The chain employs TRBV7-8 and TRBJ1-4; D not certain. Trimming took off 1 base at V and 8 bases at J, with 14 bases between the two ends. CDR1 and CDR2 (germline): SGHVS, FQNEAQ. This CDR3 spans 15 amino acids. The CDR3 DNA sequence: TGTGCCAGCAGCTTAGGGGCAGGACGGGGAGAAAAACTGTTTTTT. This translates into CASSLGAGRGEKLFF. The full variable domain, its missing parts supplied by reference TRBV7-8 and TRBJ1-4, is GAGVSQSPRYKVAKRGQDVALRCDPISGHVSLFWYQQALGQGPEFLTYFQNEAQLDKSGLPSDRFFAERPEGSVSTLKIQRTQQEDSAVYLCASSLGAGRGEKLFFGSGTQLSVL.

This chain uses TRBV7-2 with TRBJ2-7; 10 bases are a match to TRBD1. CDR1 and CDR2 (germline): SGHTA, FQGNSA. Germline trimming cut 4 bases from V and 3 bases from J; bases unmatched to any gene: 3. The CDR3 length is 14 residues. The CDR3 spells CASSSRTGGYEQYF. The CDR3 coding sequence is TGTGCCAGCAGCTCCCGGACAGGGGGCTACGAGCAGTACTTC.